This T cell receptor beta chain was observed in a study of spatial heterogeneity in lung cancer. Study-level information: The count of detected beta-chain sequences consistently exceeded that of alpha-chain sequences. Across the raw uncorrected reads, a unique TCR and UMI combination was observed, on average, more than ten times. The study's findings and limits: Circulating ubiquitous expanded tumor TCRs were observed more frequently at resection than at follow-up.

This clonotype was detected ten times or more. Its antigen is still unknown. Noted time point: sample taken at primary tumor resection. Unsorted whole RNA samples from tumor, nontumor lung or frozen PBMC were sequenced. The 72 donors had untreated early-stage non-small cell lung cancer. Germline V gene sequence: CDR1 SGHTA, CDR2 FQGNSA. V shed 6 bases and J 4 bases; nucleotides not matched to a gene: 16. The CDR3 sequence is 18 residues long. TCRdb re-derived calls from the 5' RACE reads in MiXCR, one entry per CDR3 protein. The profile covers about 85,000 distinct CDR3 sequences, with 15% to 25% appearing a single time and about 6.8% taken by the ten largest.

The sequenced sample was PBMCs, obtained at surgery. This sequence joins TRBV7-2 and TRBJ2-2; the match to TRBD2 covers 8 bases. This TCR was sampled from a male donor with early-stage non-small cell lung cancer. In DNA, the CDR3 is TGTGCCAGCAGACCTGCCCGGAGCGGGGGATGGAGCACCGGGGAGCTGTTTTTT. Amino acid sequence: CASRPARSGGWSTGELFF. The entire variable domain, with the rest obtained from reference TRBV7-2 and TRBJ2-2, is as follows: GAGVSQSPSNKVTEKGKDVELRCDPISGHTALYWYRQSLGQGLEFLIYFQGNSAPDKSGLPSDRFSAERTGGSVSTLTIQRTQQEDSAVYLCASRPARSGGWSTGELFFGEGSRLTVL.